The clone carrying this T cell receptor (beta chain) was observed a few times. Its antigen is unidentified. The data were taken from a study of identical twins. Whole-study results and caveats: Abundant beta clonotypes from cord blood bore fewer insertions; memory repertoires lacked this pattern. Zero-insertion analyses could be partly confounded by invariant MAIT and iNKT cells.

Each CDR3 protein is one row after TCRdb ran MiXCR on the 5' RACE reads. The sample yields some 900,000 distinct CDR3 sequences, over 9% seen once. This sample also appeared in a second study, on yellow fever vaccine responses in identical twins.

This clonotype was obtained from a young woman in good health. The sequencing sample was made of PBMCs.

The CDR3 loop reads CASSHGQGQGAHGYTF. In DNA, the CDR3 is TGCGCCAGCAGCCACGGCCAAGGACAGGGAGCGCATGGCTACACCTTC. This sequence joins TRBV4-1 and TRBJ1-2; TRBD1 aligns across 8 bases. V shed 3 bases and J 6 bases; nucleotides not matched to a gene: 12. Germline CDR1 and CDR2: MGHRA and YSYEKL. The CDR3 contains 16 residues.